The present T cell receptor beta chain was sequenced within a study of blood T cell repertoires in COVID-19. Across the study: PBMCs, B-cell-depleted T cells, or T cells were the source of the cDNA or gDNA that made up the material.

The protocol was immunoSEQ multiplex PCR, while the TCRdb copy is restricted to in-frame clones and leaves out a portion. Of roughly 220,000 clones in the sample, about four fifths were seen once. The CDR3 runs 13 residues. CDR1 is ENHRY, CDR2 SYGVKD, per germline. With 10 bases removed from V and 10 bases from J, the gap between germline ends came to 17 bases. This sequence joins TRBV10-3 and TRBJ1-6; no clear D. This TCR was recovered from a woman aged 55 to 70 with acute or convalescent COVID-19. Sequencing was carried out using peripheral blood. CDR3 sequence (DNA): TGTGCCACCCGCTCCGTAGTGCCCTCACCCCTCCACTTT. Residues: CATRSVVPSPLHF.